Shown below are 20 T cell receptor beta chains from a single sample sequenced in a study. The table came from immunoSEQ multiplex PCR; TCRdb's copy has only in-frame clones and leaves some out. The top ten clones hold roughly 4% of a sample with about 68,000 clones, over 85% of them seen once. The source material was PBMCs. These receptors originate from a middle-aged man with rheumatoid arthritis.

The J gene is TRBJ2-3, the V gene TRBV7-3; D perhaps matches TRBD2 (6 bases). The CDR3 consists of 14 residues. V lost 5 bases to trimming and J lost 2 bases, with 11 bases between them. CDR1 and CDR2 from the germline V gene are SGHTA and FQGTGA. The CDR3 sequence is CASSPGVPTDTQYF. The CDR3, as DNA: TGTGCCAGCAGCCCGGGGGTCCCCACAGATACGCAGTATTTT. The full variable domain, rest sourced from reference TRBV7-3 and TRBJ2-3, is GAGVSQTPSNKVTEKGKYVELRCDPISGHTALYWYRQSLGQGPEFLIYFQGTGAADDSGLPNDRFFAVRPEGSVSTLKIQRTERGDSAVYLCASSPGVPTDTQYFGPGTRLTVL.

This chain uses TRBV7-2 with TRBJ1-1; D gene unclear. Germline V gene data show CDR1 as SGHTA and CDR2 as FQGNSA. The CDR3 length is 13 residues. V dropped 3 bases and J dropped 3 bases, with 8 bases sitting between them. CDR3 amino acids: CASSFHRDTEAFF. In DNA form, the CDR3 reads TGTGCCAGCAGCTTTCATCGGGACACTGAAGCTTTCTTT.

V and J are TRBV9 and TRBJ1-1; D unresolved. Trimming took 2 bases from V and 4 from J, leaving 21 bases between them. The CDR3 has 17 amino acids. Germline V gene lookup returns CDR1 SGDLS and CDR2 YYNGEE. CDR3 sequence: CASSVNARTADSTEAFF. The CDR3 bases are TGTGCCAGCAGCGTTAATGCCCGGACGGCAGATTCCACTGAAGCTTTCTTT.

The gene calls are TRBV11-3 and TRBJ2-2; D uncertain. Germline V gene lookup returns CDR1 SGHNT and CDR2 YENEEA. V was cut by 0 bases and J by 8 bases, with 10 bases left in between. The CDR3 runs to 14 residues. The DNA of the CDR3 is TGTGCCAGCAGCTTAGATGGGGAAGCTGGGGAGCTGTTTTTT. Translated: CASSLDGEAGELFF. Filled out from reference TRBV11-3 and TRBJ2-2, the complete variable domain reads EAGVVQSPRYKIIEKKQPVAFWCNPISGHNTLYWYLQNLGQGPELLIRYENEEAVDDSQLPKDRFSAERLKGVDSTLKIQPAELGDSAVYLCASSLDGEAGELFFGEGSRLTVL.

The chain employs TRBV18 and TRBJ1-1; D is undetermined. Germline V gene sequence: CDR1 KGHSH, CDR2 LQKENI. This CDR3 has 15 amino acids. Trimming pared 3 bases from V and 0 bases from J, leaving 11 bases between. CDR3 amino acids: CASSPGAVVNTEAFF. The CDR3 DNA is TGTGCCAGCTCACCCGGCGCAGTCGTGAACACTGAAGCTTTCTTT.

The chain carries TRBV20-1 and TRBJ2-7; D could derive from TRBD1 or TRBD2 (5 bases each). V was shortened by 3 bases and J by 4 bases, with 7 bases between the two germline ends. CDR1 DFQATT and CDR2 SNEGSKA come from the germline V gene (reference sequence). The CDR3 sequence is 11 residues long. The CDR3 is CSARRGYEQYF. DNA of the CDR3: TGCAGTGCTAGGAGGGGATACGAGCAGTACTTC.

The chain joins TRBV11-3 to TRBJ2-1; 9 nucleotides align to TRBD2. Germline V gene lookup returns CDR1 SGHNT and CDR2 YENEEA. V shed 5 bases, J shed 2 bases, and the junction held 4 bases outside the gene matches. The CDR3 is 15 amino acids. CDR3 sequence: CASSLSGRPYNEQFF. CDR3 bases: TGTGCCAGCAGCCTTAGCGGGAGACCCTACAATGAGCAGTTCTTC.

This chain uses TRBV25-1 with TRBJ1-6, with a tentative D call TRBD1 (5 bases). Germline-derived CDR1 and CDR2 are MGHDK and SYGVNS. V gave up 3 bases and J gave up 9 bases, with 18 bases separating them. There are 16 residues in the CDR3. CDR3 loop: CASSEQYRAQGSPLHF. The CDR3 nucleotides are TGTGCCAGCAGTGAGCAGTACCGGGCCCAGGGTTCACCCCTCCACTTT.

As to this clone: Distinct nucleotide sequences in the sample also encode this CDR3. This chain joins TRBV18 and TRBJ1-5; D gene ambiguous. The ends were cut back, 3 bases at V and 1 base at J, with 7 bases in the middle. The CDR3 covers 14 residues. From germline, CDR1 is KGHSH and CDR2 LQKENI. The CDR3 DNA follows: TGTGCCAGCTCACCGGGAAGGAGCAATCAGCCCCAGCATTTT. Its protein product is CASSPGRSNQPQHF.

This chain links TRBV6-2 or TRBV6-3 with TRBJ2-3; no reliable D call. Germline assignment: CDR1 MNHEY and CDR2 SVGEGT. The CDR3 is made up of 14 amino acids. V lost 6 bases and J lost 4, with 14 bases in between. Written as DNA, the CDR3 is TGTGCCAGCAGCCCCGGAAGGGCTGCAGATACGCAGTATTTT. Translated: CASSPGRAADTQYF.

V usage is TRBV10-3 and J usage is TRBJ1-2, with a weak D call TRBD1 (5 bases). CDR3 length: 12 amino acids. CDR1 is ENHRY, CDR2 SYGVKD, per germline. With 11 bases removed from V and 4 bases from J, the gap between germline ends came to 14 bases. CDR3 sequence (DNA): TGTGCCGCCGTTGGGGACTCCTATGGCTACACCTTC. The encoded protein is CAAVGDSYGYTF.

This clone was detected once. In DNA, the CDR3 is TGTGCCAGTAGTTGGTCCCCCTACCTAGGTTCTAATGAAAAACTGTTTTTT. Protein: CASSWSPYLGSNEKLFF. This chain connects TRBV19 to TRBJ1-4; D uncertain. The CDR3 runs 17 residues. Looked up from germline, CDR1 is LNHDA and CDR2 is SQIVND (reference sequence). V was pared by 5 bases and J by 3 bases, with 19 bases between.

In this sample, this clone turned up once. The J gene is TRBJ1-1, the V gene TRBV5-1; D is possibly TRBD1 (6 bases). Trimming shortened V by 3 bases and J by 4 bases, and 16 bases separated the two germline ends. The CDR3 extends over 15 amino acids. Germline CDR1 reads SGHRS; CDR2 reads YFSETQ. CDR3 nucleotide sequence: TGCGCCAGCAGCTCGAGGGGGTTGGAGGGCACTGAAGCTTTCTTT. Translating it yields CASSSRGLEGTEAFF.

Only one count was recorded for this clone. The genes are TRBV7-9 and TRBJ1-2, with 7 bases identical to TRBD1. The CDR3 length is 17 residues. V was pared by 5 bases and J by 1 base, with 13 bases of the junction left unmatched. In germline, CDR1 is SEHNR, CDR2 FQNEAQ (reference sequence). In DNA, the CDR3 is TGTGCCAGCAGCCTGCTTATTTTTACAGGGGTTAACTATGGCTACACCTTC. Translating gives CASSLLIFTGVNYGYTF.

The chain couples TRBV19 to TRBJ2-3; TRBD1 matches 11 bases. The CDR3 sequence is 15 residues long. V shed 5 bases, J shed 6 bases, and the junction held 7 bases outside the gene matches. Germline V CDR1 and CDR2: LNHDA, SQIVND (reference sequence). Written as DNA, the CDR3 is TGTGCCAGTAGTTCCCGGACAGGGGGCTTGGATACGCAGTATTTT. The encoded protein is CASSSRTGGLDTQYF. Full variable domain (remainder filled in from reference TRBV19 and TRBJ2-3): DGGITQSPKYLFRKEGQNVTLSCEQNLNHDAMYWYRQDPGQGLRLIYYSQIVNDFQKGDIAEGYSVSREKKESFPLTVTSAQKNPTAFYLCASSSRTGGLDTQYFGPGTRLTVL.

The V gene is TRBV19, the J gene TRBJ1-4; no firm D call. Germline V CDR1 and CDR2: LNHDA, SQIVND (reference sequence). The V and J ends lost 1 base and 5 bases respectively, with 5 bases between them. The CDR3 totals 13 residues. This chain's CDR3 is CASSIVQNEKLFF. CDR3 nucleotide sequence: TGTGCCAGTAGTATAGTCCAAAATGAAAAACTGTTTTTT.

The chain joins TRBV23-1 to TRBJ2-7; either TRBD1 or TRBD2 may supply D (5 bases each). TRBV23-1 qualifies as an ORF whose function is uncertain. V was shortened by 4 bases and J by 7 bases, with 17 bases between the two germline ends. The CDR3 runs 14 residues. CDR3 protein: CASSRKGRSCEQYF. For the CDR3, the DNA is TGCGCCAGCAGTCGGAAGGGGAGAAGCTGTGAGCAGTACTTC.

This sequence joins TRBV19 and TRBJ1-2, with 7 positions matching TRBD1. Per germline, CDR1 LNHDA and CDR2 SQIVND (reference sequence). The ends lost 3 bases at V and 0 bases at J; junction bases unmatched: 4. The length of the CDR3 is 15 residues. CDR3 residues: CASSISQGANYGYTF. In DNA form, the CDR3 reads TGTGCCAGTAGTATCTCCCAGGGGGCTAACTATGGCTACACCTTC.

This chain uses TRBV20-1 with TRBJ2-7; 10 positions match TRBD2. Germline V gene lookup returns CDR1 DFQATT and CDR2 SNEGSKA (reference sequence). This CDR3 has 14 residues. Unmatched junction bases numbered 2, after V lost 3 bases and J lost 0 bases. The chain's CDR3 is CSASWTSGSYEQYF. The CDR3 DNA reads TGCAGTGCTAGTTGGACTAGCGGCTCCTACGAGCAGTACTTC.

This chain joins TRBV7-8 and TRBJ2-2; no firm D call. The CDR3 is 14 amino acids. With 5 bases removed from V and 4 bases from J, the gap between germline ends came to 11 bases. Germline CDR1 SGHVS, CDR2 FQNEAQ. The CDR3 nucleotides are TGTGCCAGCAGCCCCTCAAAAGGCACCGGGGAGCTGTTTTTT. This translates into CASSPSKGTGELFF. The full variable domain, in which reference TRBV7-8 and TRBJ2-2 provide the parts outside the CDR3, is GAGVSQSPRYKVAKRGQDVALRCDPISGHVSLFWYQQALGQGPEFLTYFQNEAQLDKSGLPSDRFFAERPEGSVSTLKIQRTQQEDSAVYLCASSPSKGTGELFFGEGSRLTVL.